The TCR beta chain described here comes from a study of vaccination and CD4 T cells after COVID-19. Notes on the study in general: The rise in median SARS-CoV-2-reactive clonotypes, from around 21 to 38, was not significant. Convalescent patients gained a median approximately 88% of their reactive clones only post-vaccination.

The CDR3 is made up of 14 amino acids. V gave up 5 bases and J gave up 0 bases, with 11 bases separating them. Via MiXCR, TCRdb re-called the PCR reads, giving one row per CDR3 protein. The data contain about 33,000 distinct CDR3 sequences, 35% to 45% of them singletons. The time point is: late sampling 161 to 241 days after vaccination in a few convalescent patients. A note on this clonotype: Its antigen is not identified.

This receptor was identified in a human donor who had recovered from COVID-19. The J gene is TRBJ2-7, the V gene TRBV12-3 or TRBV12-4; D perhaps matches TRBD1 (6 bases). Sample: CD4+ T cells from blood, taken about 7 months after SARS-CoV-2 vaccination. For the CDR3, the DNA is TGTGCCAGCAGTGGACAGCAAACCTCCTACGAGCAGTACTTC. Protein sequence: CASSGQQTSYEQYF.